A selection of T cell receptor beta chains follows, all from one sample in a study of cytomegalovirus exposure and HLA in healthy donors. Method: immunoSEQ multiplex PCR; TCRdb's copy keeps in-frame clones and lacks some. The sample lists more than 150,000 clones, about 90% occurring once. The sequencing input was PBMCs. The receptors stem from a girl less than two years old in good health and CMV-seronegative. Both conserved end residues are part of each CDR3. D genes are given only for firm matches.

J,V,D,CDR3,DNA
TRBJ2-7,TRBV27,TRBD1,CASAAGGSTLYEQYF,TGTGCCAGCGCGGCAGGGGGCTCTACCCTTTACGAGCAGTACTTC
TRBJ2-2,TRBV4-1,TRBD1,CASSTGQGNTGELFF,TGCGCCAGCAGCACGGGACAGGGGAACACCGGGGAGCTGTTTTTT
TRBJ1-2,TRBV7-8,NA,CASSLGQDYGYTF,TGTGCCAGCAGCTTAGGACAGGACTATGGCTACACCTTC
TRBJ2-2,TRBV6-1,NA,CASMGQGHTGELFF,TGTGCCAGCATGGGTCAGGGTCACACCGGGGAGCTGTTTTTT
TRBJ2-7,TRBV2,TRBD1,CASTPRTGSYEQYF,TGTGCCAGCACCCCCAGGACAGGGAGTTACGAGCAGTACTTC
TRBJ2-7,TRBV5-1,TRBD2,CASSAGLADHYEQYF,TGCGCCAGCAGCGCGGGACTAGCGGACCACTACGAGCAGTACTTC
TRBJ1-1,TRBV2,TRBD1,CASTGLRGAPTEAFF,TGTGCCAGCACAGGTCTCAGGGGGGCGCCCACTGAAGCTTTCTTT
TRBJ2-7,TRBV2,NA,CASRSQPYEQYF,TGTGCCAGCAGGAGCCAACCCTACGAGCAGTACTTC
TRBJ1-1,TRBV5-4,NA,CASSLQVMNTEAFF,TGTGCCAGCAGCTTACAGGTTATGAACACTGAAGCTTTCTTT
TRBJ2-5,TRBV6-1,TRBD2,CASSEGPSGSWETQYF,TGTGCCAGCAGTGAAGGGCCTAGCGGGAGCTGGGAGACCCAGTACTTC
TRBJ1-1,TRBV2,NA,CASSETGTNTEAFF,TGTGCCAGCAGTGAGACGGGGACAAACACTGAAGCTTTCTTT
TRBJ2-1,TRBV2,NA,CASSDIISNNEQFF,TGTGCCAGCAGTGATATCATCTCTAACAATGAGCAGTTCTTC
TRBJ1-2,TRBV6-5,NA,CASSDLPTYGYTF,TGTGCCAGCAGTGATCTACCCACCTATGGCTACACCTTC
TRBJ2-1,TRBV11-1,TRBD2,CASSLIVSGAGEQFF,TGTGCCAGCAGCCTGATCGTGAGCGGGGCCGGCGAGCAGTTCTTC
TRBJ1-4,TRBV7-8,TRBD1,CASSARDRGYATNEKLFF,TGTGCCAGCAGCGCCAGGGACAGGGGGTACGCAACTAATGAAAAACTGTTTTTT